This entry lists 18 T cell receptor beta chains sequenced from one sample in a study of cytomegalovirus exposure and HLA in healthy donors. The study ran its PCR with 60 Vbeta and 13 Jbeta primers. The assay was immunoSEQ multiplex PCR, and TCRdb's table has in-frame clones only and misses some. The sample carries more than 90,000 clones, approximately 71% recorded once. The sequencing sample was made of PBMCs. The receptors derive from a man aged 50 or older in good health and CMV-seronegative.

V is TRBV27 and J is TRBJ2-5; 10 nucleotides align to TRBD2. CDR3 length equals 17 residues. In germline, CDR1 is MNHEY, CDR2 SMNVEV (reference sequence). The junction had 14 bases not matched to a gene; V was cut back by 5 bases and J by 5 bases. Here the CDR3 reads CASSPGIAGGLGETQYF. Written as DNA, the CDR3 is TGTGCCAGCAGTCCTGGAATAGCGGGGGGCCTGGGGGAGACCCAGTACTTC.

The DNA of the CDR3 is TGTGCCAGCAGCCTAGGGACAGGAGGTTTCTACGAGCAGTACTTC. It codes for CASSLGTGGFYEQYF. J is TRBJ2-7 and V is TRBV7-2; 8 bases are shared with TRBD1. Per the germline V gene, CDR1 is SGHTA and CDR2 is FQGNSA. With 5 bases clipped from V and 3 bases from J, the junction kept 9 bases outside the gene matches. The CDR3 runs 15 residues.

The chain combines TRBV30 with TRBJ1-1, with 12 nucleotides matching TRBD1. Germline CDR1 GTSNPN, CDR2 SVGIG (reference sequence). V gave up 1 base and J gave up 1 base; unmatched junction bases: 10. CDR3 length: 18 amino acids. CDR3 amino acids: CAWSAYVGTGGRNTEAFF. The CDR3 coding sequence is TGTGCCTGGAGTGCTTACGTCGGGACAGGGGGCCGGAACACTGAAGCTTTCTTT.

This rearrangement joins TRBV6-1 to TRBJ1-1; D remains ambiguous. Trimming stripped 3 bases from V and 5 bases from J, with 10 bases between. The germline V gene encodes CDR1 MNHNS and CDR2 SASEGT. The CDR3 is 13 amino acids. CDR3 residues: CASSETSVTEAFF. In DNA form, the CDR3 reads TGTGCCAGCAGTGAGACTTCAGTGACTGAAGCTTTCTTT.

The chain uses TRBV5-4 and TRBJ1-1; no clear D gene. Germline lookup yields CDR1 SGHNT and CDR2 YYREEE (reference sequence). CDR3 size: 12 residues. The V gene lost 2 bases and the J gene lost 4 bases, with 6 bases spanning the gap. CDR3 amino acids: CASSLQSTEAFF. In nucleotides, the CDR3 is TGTGCCAGCAGCTTACAGAGCACTGAAGCTTTCTTT.

A few counts support this clone. This chain uses TRBV19 with TRBJ2-2, with D tentatively TRBD2 (6 bases). V was trimmed by 0 bases and J by 10 bases, leaving 9 bases between them. The CDR3 is 13 residues long. Germline-derived CDR1 and CDR2 are LNHDA and SQIVND (reference sequence). The chain's CDR3 is CASSIDREEELFF. The CDR3 DNA reads TGTGCCAGTAGTATAGACAGGGAGGAGGAGCTGTTTTTT.

This clone turned up a few times. The chain combines TRBV5-6 with TRBJ2-7, with 13 nucleotides matching TRBD2. V was pared by 4 bases and J by 0 bases, with 4 bases of the junction left unmatched. CDR3 size: 16 residues. Germline-derived CDR1 and CDR2 are SGHDT and YYEEEE. The CDR3 region is CASSPGLAGSSYEQYF. CDR3 in DNA: TGTGCCAGCAGCCCGGGACTAGCGGGAAGCTCCTACGAGCAGTACTTC.

The chain couples TRBV5-4 to TRBJ1-5, with unresolved D. The V gene's germline CDR1 is SGHNT and CDR2 YYREEE (reference sequence). V was trimmed by 3 bases and J by 2 bases, leaving 6 bases between them. This CDR3 is built from 13 residues. CDR3: CASSWERNQPQHF. The DNA of the CDR3 is TGTGCCAGCAGCTGGGAGCGCAATCAGCCCCAGCATTTT.

This clone was observed a handful of times. DNA for the CDR3: TGTGCCAGCAGTCAGCACAGGGAACGCAACTATGGCTACACCTTC. Encoded protein: CASSQHRERNYGYTF. The rearrangement links TRBV2 to TRBJ1-2, with a tentative D call TRBD1 (6 bases). V lost 5 bases to trimming and J lost 2 bases, with 15 bases between them. CDR1 and CDR2 from the germline V gene are SNHLY and FYNNEI. CDR3 length: 15 amino acids.

The CDR3 nucleotides are TGTGCCAGCAGCTTAGCTGGGGCGGTATCACCCCTCCACTTT. Protein: CASSLAGAVSPLHF. V usage is TRBV7-9 and J usage is TRBJ1-6; tentative D call: TRBD1 (5 bases). Trimming took 0 bases from V and 10 from J, leaving 10 bases between them. CDR3 size: 14 residues. Germline values: CDR1 SEHNR, CDR2 FQNEAQ (reference sequence).

The chain is built from TRBV7-2 and TRBJ2-4; no clear D gene. V was cut by 1 base and J by 5 bases, with 6 bases left in between. This CDR3 is built from 13 residues. Germline V gene data show CDR1 as SGHTA and CDR2 as FQGNSA. CDR3 coding DNA: TGTGCCAGCAGCTTAGGGTCAGAAAACATTCAGTACTTC. This gives the protein CASSLGSENIQYF. The full variable domain, rest sourced from reference TRBV7-2 and TRBJ2-4, is GAGVSQSPSNKVTEKGKDVELRCDPISGHTALYWYRQSLGQGLEFLIYFQGNSAPDKSGLPSDRFSAERTGGSVSTLTIQRTQQEDSAVYLCASSLGSENIQYFGAGTRLSVL.

The genes are TRBV7-9 and TRBJ1-6; no clear D. Germline CDR1 SEHNR, CDR2 FQNEAQ (reference sequence). Trimming stripped 1 base from V and 10 bases from J, with 5 bases between. The CDR3 consists of 12 residues. CDR3 in DNA: TGTGCCAGCAGCTTAGAACGGTCACCCCTCCACTTT. Its protein product is CASSLERSPLHF.

V gene TRBV30 combines with J gene TRBJ2-5; 7 nucleotides match TRBD2. This CDR3 is 11 amino acids long. CDR1 and CDR2 (germline): GTSNPN, SVGIG (reference sequence). The V segment lost 5 bases and the J segment 10 bases; nucleotides outside the gene matches: 7. The CDR3 reads CAWGLGGNQYF. CDR3 bases: TGTGCCTGGGGACTAGGAGGAAACCAGTACTTC.

This chain connects TRBV5-8 to TRBJ2-7, with D perhaps TRBD1 (6 bases). Per the germline V gene, CDR1 is SGHTS and CDR2 is YDEGEE. The CDR3 has 15 amino acids. V lost 2 bases to trimming and J lost 2 bases, with 14 bases between them. This CDR3 reads CASSFLDRPAYEQYV. CDR3 nucleotide sequence: TGTGCCAGCAGCTTCTTAGACAGGCCCGCCTACGAGCAGTACGTC.

In nucleotides, the CDR3 is TGCGCCAGCAGCAACAGGGGGGGAGACAATCAGCCCCAGCATTTT. Protein sequence: CASSNRGGDNQPQHF. The V call is TRBV4-1, the J call TRBJ1-5, with 8 bases identical to TRBD1. Germline CDR1 is MGHRA and CDR2 is YSYEKL. The CDR3 length is 15 residues. V gave up 5 bases and J gave up 3 bases; unmatched junction bases: 6.

The chain carries TRBV30 and TRBJ1-2; 10 bases are shared with TRBD1. The V and J ends lost 5 bases and 5 bases, in that order; junction bases with no gene match: 8. The germline V gene has CDR1 GTSNPN and CDR2 SVGIG (reference sequence). This CDR3 is built from 14 residues. CDR3 coding DNA: TGTGCCTGGTCCGCGGGACAGGGGAGGTATGGCTACACCTTC. It specifies CAWSAGQGRYGYTF.

As concerns this clone: Distinct nucleotide sequences in the sample also encode this CDR3. The rearrangement links TRBV30 to TRBJ2-5; a weak D match, TRBD2 (6 bases). Germline CDR1 GTSNPN, CDR2 SVGIG (reference sequence). The length of the CDR3 is 12 residues. V dropped 2 bases and J dropped 5 bases, with 9 bases sitting between them. CDR3 bases: TGTGCCTGGAGTCTGGGGAGGGAGACCCAGTACTTC. It encodes CAWSLGRETQYF.

On this clone itself: Mismatch with germline at one junction end may stem from a read error. This chain connects TRBV30 to TRBJ1-4; 8 nucleotides match TRBD1. The CDR3 totals 16 residues. The germline CDR1 and CDR2 sequences are GTSNPN and SVGIG (reference sequence). CDR3 region: CAWSSPGTGRNENLFF. DNA for the CDR3: TGTGCCTGGAGTAGTCCTGGGACAGGACGTAATGAAAACCTGTTTTTT. The full variable domain, its missing parts supplied by reference TRBV30 and TRBJ1-4, is SQTIHQWPATLVQPVGSPLSLECTVEGTSNPNLYWYRQAAGRGLQLLFYSVGIGQISSEVPQNLSASRPQDRQFILSSKKLLLSDSGFYLCAWSSPGTGRNENLFFGSGTQLSVL.